These 32 T cell receptor beta chains came from one sample sequenced in a study of T-cell reconstitution after alpha-beta-depleted transplantation in children. Unique molecular identifiers featured in how the TCRbeta library was prepared. TCRdb re-analysed the PCR reads in MiXCR, keeping a single row per CDR3 protein. The table shows about 980,000 distinct CDR3 sequences, with less than 30% occurring only once. The material sequenced was PBMCs, mostly from graft donor cells, taken 360 days after TCRalphabeta/CD19-depleted stem cell transplant. These receptor sequences come from a boy less than two years old who had a stem cell transplant for SCID, so the T cells may come from the graft donor.

The chain has TRBV12-5 and TRBJ2-5, with a weak D call TRBD2 (5 bases). Germline assignment: CDR1 LGHNT and CDR2 FRNRAP. The ends were cut back, 2 bases at V and 5 bases at J, with 9 bases in the middle. This CDR3 comprises 13 residues. CDR3 residues: CASGLSGEETQYF. In DNA, the CDR3 is TGTGCTAGTGGTTTGAGTGGGGAGGAGACCCAGTACTTC.

This clonotype has more than one count but fewer than ten. Here the CDR3 reads CASRTRGQGKNIQYF. In nucleotides, the CDR3 is TGTGCCAGCCGCACGAGGGGTCAGGGCAAAAACATTCAGTACTTC. The chain is built from TRBV12-3 or TRBV12-4 and TRBJ2-4; D tentatively fits TRBD1 or TRBD2 (5 bases each). Between the trimmed V and J ends, which lost 8 bases and 3 bases, there was a span of 17 bases. The CDR3 runs 15 residues.

The chain carries TRBV10-3 and TRBJ1-2; 8 bases align to TRBD1. The germline V gene encodes CDR1 ENHRY and CDR2 SYGVKD. The CDR3 consists of 14 residues. V was pared by 10 bases and J by 0 bases, with 7 bases of the junction left unmatched. CDR3 coding DNA: TGTGCCACGGCGGGACAGGCAGCTAACTATGGCTACACCTTC. This translates into CATAGQAANYGYTF.

The sample holds many counts of this clonotype. V and J are TRBV20-1 and TRBJ2-4; D perhaps matches TRBD2 (5 bases). The ends were cut back, 3 bases at V and 7 bases at J, with 10 bases in the middle. This CDR3 comprises 12 residues. Germline V gives CDR1 DFQATT, CDR2 SNEGSKA (reference sequence). CDR3 in DNA: TGCAGTGCTAGGGAGGTCCTTAACATTCAGTACTTC. Translating it yields CSAREVLNIQYF.

DNA for the CDR3: TGCAGAGCTGCTCCCGGGACGGGACTAGCGGGCACAGATACGCAGTATTTT. Translating it yields CRAAPGTGLAGTDTQYF. The rearrangement links TRBV20-1 to TRBJ2-3; TRBD2 aligns across 11 bases. The CDR3 extends over 17 amino acids. The germline V gene encodes CDR1 DFQATT and CDR2 SNEGSKA (reference sequence).

This chain links TRBV29-1 with TRBJ2-2; TRBD1 aligns across 9 bases. The CDR3 loop spans 14 amino acids. V shed 6 bases, J shed 4 bases, and the junction held 6 bases outside the gene matches. Germline lookup yields CDR1 SQVTM and CDR2 ANQGSEA. The CDR3 DNA reads as TGCAGCGTGATCCCGGGACAGGGCACCGGGGAGCTGTTTTTT. This codes for CSVIPGQGTGELFF.

This clonotype was counted between two and nine times. The V and J genes are TRBV5-1 and TRBJ1-1; D is possibly TRBD1 (5 bases). This CDR3 has 14 amino acids. V was cut by 0 bases and J by 5 bases, with 11 bases left in between. The germline CDR1 and CDR2 sequences are SGHRS and YFSETQ. The CDR3: CASSLAQGWTEAFF. The CDR3 nucleotides read TGCGCCAGCAGCTTGGCGCAGGGTTGGACTGAAGCTTTCTTT.

This clonotype occurred a few times. V gene TRBV7-9 combines with J gene TRBJ2-1, with D perhaps matching TRBD2 (6 bases). Per germline, CDR1 SEHNR and CDR2 FQNEAQ (reference sequence). This CDR3 contains 13 residues. V dropped 4 bases and J dropped 8 bases, with 12 bases sitting between them. The CDR3 here is CASSSGLIDEQFF. The CDR3 region has the DNA TGTGCCAGCAGCTCAGGACTAATCGATGAGCAGTTCTTC.

The rearrangement links TRBV9 to TRBJ2-1; either TRBD1 or TRBD2 may fit D (5 bases each). CDR1 and CDR2 (germline): SGDLS, YYNGEE. The V gene lost 0 bases and the J gene lost 7 bases, with 17 bases spanning the gap. CDR3 length: 16 amino acids. CDR3 in amino acids: CASSVVGVLRENEQFF. CDR3 bases: TGTGCCAGCAGCGTAGTAGGAGTCCTCAGGGAGAATGAGCAGTTCTTC.

This clonotype was counted only a few times. CDR3 DNA sequence: TGCAGTGCAGAGACCGGCGGCCGTCGCATTCAGTACTTC. It specifies CSAETGGRRIQYF. This chain joins TRBV20-1 and TRBJ2-4, with D uncertain. The CDR3 has 13 amino acids. V lost 6 bases and J 9 bases, leaving 18 bases between the germline ends. Germline V CDR1 and CDR2: DFQATT, SNEGSKA (reference sequence).

This clonotype occurred a few times. This chain links TRBV20-1 with TRBJ2-4, with 9 bases that match TRBD1. The junction had 4 bases not matched to a gene; V was cut back by 6 bases and J by 7 bases. There are 12 residues in the CDR3. Germline CDR1 and CDR2: DFQATT and SNEGSKA (reference sequence). CDR3 nucleotide sequence: TGCAGTGCCGGACAGGGGAGGAACATTCAGTACTTC. Residues: CSAGQGRNIQYF.

This clonotype was seen only a few times. V gene TRBV5-5 combines with J gene TRBJ2-5, with D uncertain. The V end lost 4 bases, the J end lost 3 bases, and 16 bases lay between the germline ends. The CDR3 spans 15 residues. The germline gives CDR1 SGHKS, CDR2 YYEKEE (reference sequence). In nucleotides, the CDR3 is TGTGCCAGCAGCGGCCCGCGAATGGCGGAAGAGACCCAGTACTTC. This translates into CASSGPRMAEETQYF.

V usage is TRBV7-9 and J usage is TRBJ2-2; D is possibly TRBD2 (6 bases). Germline CDR1 is SEHNR and CDR2 is FQNEAQ (reference sequence). CDR3 length: 14 amino acids. The V gene lost 5 bases and the J gene lost 6 bases, with 13 bases spanning the gap. CDR3 protein: CASSPRLVAGELFF. CDR3 nucleotide sequence: TGTGCCAGCAGCCCCAGACTAGTAGCCGGGGAGCTGTTTTTT.

The chain uses TRBV7-2 and TRBJ2-7, with D possibly being TRBD2 (5 bases). The V gene lost 5 bases and the J gene lost 1 base, with 12 bases spanning the gap. Germline V CDR1 and CDR2: SGHTA, FQGNSA. This CDR3 spans 14 amino acids. The CDR3 sequence is CASSQSRRSYEQYF. The DNA for the CDR3 is TGTGCCAGCAGCCAAAGCCGGAGGTCCTACGAGCAGTACTTC.

Many counts were recorded for this clonotype. The chain has TRBV9 and TRBJ1-3, with D possibly being TRBD1 (5 bases). The CDR3 has 13 amino acids. Between the trimmed V and J ends, which lost 2 bases and 3 bases, there was a span of 6 bases. Germline V gene sequence: CDR1 SGDLS, CDR2 YYNGEE. This CDR3 reads CASSVGGGNTIYF. DNA for the CDR3: TGTGCCAGCAGCGTCGGGGGTGGAAACACCATATATTTT.

This clonotype has more than one count but fewer than ten. The rearrangement links TRBV10-1 to TRBJ2-1, with 11 bases fitting TRBD2. In germline, CDR1 is WNHNN, CDR2 SYGVQD (reference sequence). CDR3 size: 16 residues. The junction had 7 bases not matched to a gene; V was cut back by 2 bases and J by 7 bases. CDR3 region: CASSEVSGGAINEQFF. The CDR3 coding sequence is TGCGCCAGCAGTGAGGTTAGCGGGGGGGCCATAAATGAGCAGTTCTTC.

CDR3 region: CASSTRSSYEQYF. The CDR3 DNA sequence: TGTGCCAGCAGCACCCGGTCTTCGTACGAGCAGTACTTC. The chain is built from TRBV12-3 or TRBV12-4 and TRBJ2-7; no definite D call. V lost 6 bases and J lost 4, with 13 bases in between. This CDR3 is built from 13 residues.

This clonotype showed up many times. The rearrangement joins TRBV7-2 to TRBJ1-2; D remains unclear. V was pared by 3 bases and J by 5 bases, with 7 bases between. CDR1 and CDR2 (germline): SGHTA, FQGNSA. This CDR3 spans 12 amino acids. The CDR3 reads CASSFGGYGYTF. The CDR3 DNA sequence: TGTGCCAGCAGCTTTGGAGGGTATGGCTACACCTTC.

This clonotype was detected only a few times. This rearrangement joins TRBV4-3 to TRBJ1-2; tentative D call: TRBD1 (6 bases). V lost 0 bases and J lost 6, with 26 bases in between. The CDR3 has 19 amino acids. Germline CDR1 reads LGHNA; CDR2 reads YSLEER. CDR3 loop: CASSQDQGPGGLGANGYTF. The CDR3 region has the DNA TGCGCCAGCAGCCAAGACCAGGGGCCTGGAGGACTAGGGGCCAATGGCTACACCTTC.

The chain carries TRBV4-2 and TRBJ2-6; D ambiguous. The CDR3 length is 16 residues. V gave up 0 bases and J gave up 0 bases, with 6 bases separating them. From germline, CDR1 is LGHNA and CDR2 YNFKEQ. In DNA, the CDR3 is TGTGCCAGCAGCCAAGATAGGAGCTCTGGGGCCAACGTCCTGACTTTC. Its translation: CASSQDRSSGANVLTF.

This clonotype was found a few times. This chain joins TRBV20-1 and TRBJ1-2; D gene ambiguous. The germline CDR1 and CDR2 sequences are DFQATT and SNEGSKA (reference sequence). V was trimmed by 3 bases and J by 4 bases, leaving 6 bases between them. This CDR3 has 11 amino acids. The CDR3, as DNA: TGCAGTGCTAGTCCCCGCTATGGCTACACCTTC. As protein: CSASPRYGYTF.

The V gene is TRBV9, the J gene TRBJ2-2, with no clear D. Germline-derived CDR1 and CDR2 are SGDLS and YYNGEE. The CDR3 loop spans 16 amino acids. Trimming stripped 3 bases from V and 5 bases from J, with 17 bases between. CDR3 residues: CASSARSYGGTGELFF. The DNA of the CDR3 is TGTGCCAGCAGCGCCAGGTCGTACGGCGGTACCGGGGAGCTGTTTTTT.

The chain carries TRBV20-1 and TRBJ2-1; the match to TRBD2 covers 7 bases. Germline assignment: CDR1 DFQATT and CDR2 SNEGSKA (reference sequence). V dropped 3 bases and J dropped 3; count of bases not matched to a gene: 5. This CDR3 contains 14 residues. Here the CDR3 reads CSASNGLGYNEQFF. The CDR3, as DNA: TGCAGTGCTAGCAACGGACTAGGCTACAATGAGCAGTTCTTC.

This clonotype was counted a few times. The gene calls are TRBV29-1 and TRBJ2-7; D tentatively reads TRBD1 or TRBD2 (5 bases each). Germline V CDR1 and CDR2: SQVTM, ANQGSEA. This CDR3 region has 14 residues. The germline V and J ends were trimmed by 7 bases and 0 bases, with 16 bases remaining between them. CDR3 bases: TGCAGCGCGAGGGGAGAGGGTAGCTCCTACGAGCAGTACTTC. Protein product: CSARGEGSSYEQYF.

This rearrangement joins TRBV5-1 to TRBJ2-1, with a tentative D call TRBD2 (5 bases). This CDR3 is built from 15 residues. Germline CDR1 and CDR2: SGHRS and YFSETQ. V was trimmed by 3 bases and J by 4 bases, leaving 14 bases between them. CDR3 bases: TGCGCCAGCAGCTCGAGGGAAGAGGGTTACAATGAGCAGTTCTTC. Residues: CASSSREEGYNEQFF.

This clonotype has more than one count but fewer than ten. The chain combines TRBV7-9 with TRBJ2-3; 7 bases are a match to TRBD2. The germline V gene has CDR1 SEHNR and CDR2 FQNEAQ (reference sequence). V dropped 5 bases and J dropped 4; count of bases not matched to a gene: 6. The CDR3 spans 14 residues. The CDR3 spells CASSPGRGADTQYF. The CDR3 bases are TGTGCCAGCAGCCCGGGACGGGGGGCAGATACGCAGTATTTT.

V is TRBV29-1 and J is TRBJ1-5, with D unclear. The CDR3 is made up of 14 amino acids. Germline loops: CDR1 SQVTM, CDR2 ANQGSEA. Trimming left V 6 bases short and J 3 bases short, with 15 bases between. The CDR3 sequence: CSVSSGLNNQPQHF. The CDR3 DNA reads as TGCAGCGTCTCCTCTGGCCTCAACAATCAGCCCCAGCATTTT.

The J gene is TRBJ1-1, the V gene TRBV5-1, with D perhaps matching TRBD1 (6 bases). The V and J ends lost 0 bases and 4 bases respectively, with 13 bases between them. This CDR3 region has 15 residues. Germline loops: CDR1 SGHRS, CDR2 YFSETQ. CDR3 nucleotide sequence: TGCGCCAGCAGCTTGGCCCCAGGGGCTCTCACTGAAGCTTTCTTT. It codes for CASSLAPGALTEAFF. The variable domain in full, with the rest retrieved from reference TRBV5-1 and TRBJ1-1, is KAGVTQTPRYLIKTRGQQVTLSCSPISGHRSVSWYQQTPGQGLQFLFEYFSETQRNKGNFPGRFSGRQFSNSRSEMNVSTLELGDSALYLCASSLAPGALTEAFFGQGTRLTVV.

This clonotype is a singleton in its sample. In nucleotides, the CDR3 is TGCAGTGCTATATCACAGGGGAATGAAAAACTGTTTTTT. Its protein product is CSAISQGNEKLFF. This chain connects TRBV20-1 to TRBJ1-4, with 7 bases fitting TRBD1. The CDR3 sequence is 13 residues long. The V segment lost 4 bases and the J segment 5 bases; nucleotides outside the gene matches: 4. Germline CDR1 reads DFQATT; CDR2 reads SNEGSKA (reference sequence).

V gene TRBV7-8 combines with J gene TRBJ2-1; D perhaps matches TRBD1 (6 bases). CDR1 SGHVS and CDR2 FQNEAQ come from the germline V gene. V shed 0 bases and J shed 8 bases, with 17 bases lying between them. This CDR3 is 16 amino acids long. CDR3 in DNA: TGTGCCAGCAGCTTAGCCGCCGTCAGGGGTAGAGATGAGCAGTTCTTC. This translates into CASSLAAVRGRDEQFF.

This clonotype was observed a handful of times. The CDR3 loop reads CSARGPLGGGNQPQHF. In DNA form, the CDR3 reads TGCAGTGCTAGGGGACCTCTGGGGGGCGGCAATCAGCCCCAGCATTTT. J is TRBJ1-5 and V is TRBV20-1; maybe TRBD1 (6 bases). This CDR3 has 16 amino acids. Germline V gives CDR1 DFQATT, CDR2 SNEGSKA (reference sequence). V shed 3 bases and J shed 2 bases, with 17 bases lying between them.

This sequence joins TRBV5-1 and TRBJ2-1, with D possibly being TRBD1 or TRBD2 (6 bases each). Trimming stripped 4 bases from V and 6 bases from J, with 14 bases between. The CDR3 runs 14 residues. Germline CDR1 SGHRS, CDR2 YFSETQ. In DNA, the CDR3 is TGCGCCAGCAGCCGAGGGGGGCCGGGCAATGAGCAGTTCTTC. It codes for CASSRGGPGNEQFF. The full variable domain, its missing parts supplied by reference TRBV5-1 and TRBJ2-1, is KAGVTQTPRYLIKTRGQQVTLSCSPISGHRSVSWYQQTPGQGLQFLFEYFSETQRNKGNFPGRFSGRQFSNSRSEMNVSTLELGDSALYLCASSRGGPGNEQFFGPGTRLTVL.